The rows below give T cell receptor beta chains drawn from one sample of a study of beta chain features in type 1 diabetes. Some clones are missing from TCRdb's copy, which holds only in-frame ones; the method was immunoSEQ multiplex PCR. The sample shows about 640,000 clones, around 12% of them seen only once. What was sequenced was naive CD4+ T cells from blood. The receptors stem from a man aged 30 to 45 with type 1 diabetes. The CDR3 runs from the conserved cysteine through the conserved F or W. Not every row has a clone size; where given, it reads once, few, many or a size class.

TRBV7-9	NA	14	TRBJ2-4	CASSPQGTSNIQYF
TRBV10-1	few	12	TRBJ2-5	CASSENQETQYF
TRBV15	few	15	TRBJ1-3	CATSGGENSGNTIYF
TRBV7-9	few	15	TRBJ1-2	CASSPRGSPNYGYTF
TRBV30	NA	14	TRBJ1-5	CAWSVDSLNQPQHF
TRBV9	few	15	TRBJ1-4	CASTAGQLPNEKLFF
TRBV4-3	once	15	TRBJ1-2	CASSQDWTANYGYTF
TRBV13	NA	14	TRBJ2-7	CASSLRAELYEQYF
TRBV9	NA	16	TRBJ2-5	CASSPGTSGLQETQYF
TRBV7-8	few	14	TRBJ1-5	CASSFLSGDQPQHF
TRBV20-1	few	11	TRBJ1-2	CSASVPYGYTF
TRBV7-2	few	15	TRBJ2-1	CASSLIRGGRNEQFF
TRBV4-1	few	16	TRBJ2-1	CASSQDTPGQGYEQFF
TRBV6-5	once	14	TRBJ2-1	CASQTGAEYNEQFF
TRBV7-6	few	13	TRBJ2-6	CASSSSGTNVLTF
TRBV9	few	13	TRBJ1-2	CASSVEGIYGYTF
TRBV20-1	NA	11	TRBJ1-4	CSATQGEKLFF
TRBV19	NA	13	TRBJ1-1	CASIREGGTEAFF
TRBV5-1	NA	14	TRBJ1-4	CASSLGQANEKLFF
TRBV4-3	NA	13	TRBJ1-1	CASSRERDTEAFF
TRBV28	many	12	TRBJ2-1	CASSLENNEQFF
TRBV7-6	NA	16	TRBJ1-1	CASSFDVTGTNTEAFF
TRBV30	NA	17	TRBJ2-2	CAWSWLAGATNTGELFF
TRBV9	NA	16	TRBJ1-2	CASSVDLVGAFYGYTF
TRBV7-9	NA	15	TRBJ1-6	CASSFGERYNSPLHF
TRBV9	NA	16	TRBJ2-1	CASSVEFSGGLNEQFF
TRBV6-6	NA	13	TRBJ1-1	CASNWRQNTEAFF
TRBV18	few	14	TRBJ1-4	CASSLGSGREKLFF
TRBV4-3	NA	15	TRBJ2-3	CASSQTGSFSDTQYF
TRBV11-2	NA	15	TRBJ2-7	CASSVSRGVPYEQYF
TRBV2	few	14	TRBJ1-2	CASKRGGGFYGYTF
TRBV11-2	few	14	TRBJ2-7	CASSLSRASYEQYF
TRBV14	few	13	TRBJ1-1	CASSPQGDTEAFF
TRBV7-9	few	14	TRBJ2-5	CASTLQGARETQYF
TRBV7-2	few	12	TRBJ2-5	CASSTRSGTQYF
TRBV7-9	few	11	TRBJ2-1	CASSGYNEQFF
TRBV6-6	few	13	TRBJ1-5	CASRKQGGQPQHF
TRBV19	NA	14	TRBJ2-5	CASSKTGNMETQYF
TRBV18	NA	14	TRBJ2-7	CASSTGQGDYEQYF
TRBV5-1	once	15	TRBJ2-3	CASSLGRRVADTQYF
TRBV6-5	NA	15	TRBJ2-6	CASSLGGSGANVLTF
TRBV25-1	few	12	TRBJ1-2	CASSESGYGYTF
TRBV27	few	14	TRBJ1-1	CASRHRNGNTEAFF
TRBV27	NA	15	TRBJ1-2	CASSISGTGLYGYTF
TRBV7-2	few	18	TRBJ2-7	CASSILHPTSGGALEQYF